Here is one T cell receptor (beta chain) with its context. Its antigen remains unidentified. Partitioning of CD4+ cells yielded a CD45RA+ naive subset and a CD45RA-negative memory subset. This sample was taken from a study of shared clonotypes between healthy human individuals. The study's findings and limits: Compared with memory subsets, naive subsets generally had larger estimated richness.

Per the authors' pipeline: Owing to the provision of junction-only sequences devoid of quality scores by immunoSEQ, filtering differed. TCRdb's table, derived via immunoSEQ multiplex PCR, lists solely in-frame clones and lacks some. V, J and clone size reflect that table, while D and trimming were determined from the DNA. The table has 2.3 million or so clones, more than 80% seen once; the top ten hold 0.39%. From germline, CDR1 is LNHNV and CDR2 YYDKDF (reference sequence). Trimming left V 0 bases short and J 5 bases short, with 13 bases between. The CDR3 is made up of 15 amino acids. V usage is TRBV15 and J usage is TRBJ2-5, with TRBD2 as a possible D gene (7 bases). The sequencing input was naive CD4+ T cells from PBMCs. Stated subset: CD45RA+ positively selected. The TCR comes from a man aged 18 to 29 in good health. Some clones in this sample may be carry-over from other donors' samples. The CDR3, as DNA: TGTGCCACCAGCAGAGATCCTCGGGGGGCGGAGACCCAGTACTTC. Protein: CATSRDPRGAETQYF. The full variable domain, in which reference TRBV15 and TRBJ2-5 provide the parts outside the CDR3, is DAMVIQNPRYQVTQFGKPVTLSCSQTLNHNVMYWYQQKSSQAPKLLFHYYDKDFNNEADTPDNFQSRRPNTSFCFLDIRSPGLGDTAMYLCATSRDPRGAETQYFGPGTRLLVL.